A single T cell receptor beta chain is shown here with its context. With 4 bases removed from V and 1 base from J, the gap between germline ends came to 11 bases. This CDR3 is built from 14 residues. Germline CDR1 SGHRS, CDR2 YFSETQ. The data stem from a study of sequential checkpoint blockade in melanoma. This sample's treatment: randomized to nivolumab then ipilimumab (arm A) or the reverse (arm B). Generated by immunoSEQ multiplex PCR, the TCRdb table keeps only in-frame clones and is missing some. This repertoire shows some 18,000 clones, around 70% found once; its top ten account for roughly a fifth.

Sequencing was performed on CD8+ T cells sorted from blood (inferred from file names), taken from a patient given nivolumab and ipilimumab in sequence. This TCR was sampled from a human donor with melanoma. J is TRBJ1-1 and V is TRBV5-1, with a possible D match to TRBD1 (6 bases). The CDR3 nucleotides read TGCGCCAGCAGCGAAGCAGGGGCGAACACTGAAGCTTTCTTT. Translating it yields CASSEAGANTEAFF.